The clone carrying this T cell receptor (beta chain) occurred once. Only in-frame clones appear in the TCRdb table, and some are missing; sequencing was by immunoSEQ multiplex PCR. Of about 10,000 clones in the sample, around 89% were seen once. The data are from a study of blood T cell repertoires in COVID-19. Whole-study context: PBMCs, B-cell-depleted T cells, or T cells provided the cDNA or gDNA that made up the material.

CDR1 and CDR2 from the germline V gene are SEHNR and FQNEAQ (reference sequence). CDR3 size: 16 residues. V shed 6 bases and J 5 bases; nucleotides not matched to a gene: 13. This TCR was recovered from a human donor in a cohort sampled during active COVID-19. This chain joins TRBV7-9 and TRBJ2-5, with 9 bases matching TRBD1. The sequenced sample was peripheral blood. CDR3 nucleotide sequence: TGTGCCAGCAGTTACCTACAGGGGGCTTTCGGGGAGACCCAGTACTTC. Residues: CASSYLQGAFGETQYF.